This TCR beta chain was sequenced in a study of blood T cell repertoires in COVID-19. Ages ranged from about 18 to 89 years, with residence in 20 to 30 US areas. Recovered Cohort 3 donors showed two negative PCRs, clearance, or symptom resolution. Profiling relied on immunoSEQ multiplex PCR, and the TCRdb table lists in-frame clones only, not all of them. Of about 270,000 clones in the sample, approximately 86% were seen once. The germline V gene has CDR1 MNHEY and CDR2 SMNVEV (reference sequence). Trimming cost V 6 bases and J 1 base, with 21 bases left between them. The CDR3 runs to 17 residues. V usage is TRBV27 and J usage is TRBJ1-1; D is uncertain. The sample comprised PBMCs or T cells enriched from blood (not recorded which). The origin of this receptor is a woman aged 18-35 years who had recovered from COVID-19. The CDR3 nucleotides are TGTGCCAGCAGCCGGTGGTTGGAGGGCGCCCAGAACACTGAAGCTTTCTTT. Its protein product is CASSRWLEGAQNTEAFF.